This is a list of T cell receptor beta chains from one sample in a study of blood T cells in healthy people across ages. TCRdb processed the 5' RACE reads anew with MiXCR; each CDR3 protein has one entry. The table lists 1.8 million or so distinct CDR3 sequences, 30% to 40% of them singletons. The sequenced material came from blood. The receptor set was obtained from a human donor in good health. Both conserved end residues are part of each CDR3. The D gene is left open where the match is weak. Clone size is not always given. Where it is, it says once, few, many or a class for expanded clones.

J gene: TRBJ2-2; D gene: TRBD1; CDR3 length: 16; V gene: TRBV5-1; clone size: NA; CDR3 DNA: TGCGCCAGCAGCAACGGAGGGACAGGGCACACCGGGGAGCTGTTTTTT; CDR3 protein: CASSNGGTGHTGELFF
J gene: TRBJ2-1; D gene: TRBD2; CDR3 length: 16; V gene: TRBV20-1; clone size: NA; CDR3 DNA: TGCAGTGCTAGCTACGCCGGGACTAGCGGGGAAAATGAGCAGTTCTTC; CDR3 protein: CSASYAGTSGENEQFF
J gene: TRBJ2-5; D gene: NA; CDR3 length: 16; V gene: TRBV9; clone size: NA; CDR3 DNA: TGTGCCAGCAGCACCCCGGCGGACGGGGGCCAAGAGACCCAGTACTTC; CDR3 protein: CASSTPADGGQETQYF
J gene: TRBJ1-4; D gene: NA; CDR3 length: 18; V gene: TRBV7-8; clone size: NA; CDR3 DNA: TGTGCCAGCAGCTTAAATGAAAGAACCGTTGCAACTAATGAAAAACTGTTTTTT; CDR3 protein: CASSLNERTVATNEKLFF
J gene: TRBJ2-7; D gene: NA; CDR3 length: 13; V gene: TRBV6-5; clone size: few; CDR3 DNA: TGTGCCAGCACCGCGGGGTTCTCCGACGAGCAGTACTTC; CDR3 protein: CASTAGFSDEQYF
J gene: TRBJ2-1; D gene: NA; CDR3 length: 11; V gene: TRBV20-1; clone size: NA; CDR3 DNA: TGCAGTGCTAGGGGAGGATATGAGCAGTTCTTC; CDR3 protein: CSARGGYEQFF
J gene: TRBJ2-4; D gene: TRBD2; CDR3 length: 14; V gene: TRBV7-2; clone size: NA; CDR3 DNA: TGTGCCAGCAGCTTCCAGCGGGGGTTGGATGAGCAGTACTTC; CDR3 protein: CASSFQRGLDEQYF
J gene: TRBJ1-5; D gene: NA; CDR3 length: 12; V gene: TRBV24-1; clone size: NA; CDR3 DNA: TGTGCCACCAGTGATAGCCTTGCGGCCCAGCATTTT; CDR3 protein: CATSDSLAAQHF
J gene: TRBJ1-6; D gene: NA; CDR3 length: 13; V gene: TRBV7-3; clone size: NA; CDR3 DNA: TGTGCCAGCAGCTTAGCCAGGGCTTCGCCCCTCCACTTT; CDR3 protein: CASSLARASPLHF
J gene: TRBJ2-7; D gene: TRBD2; CDR3 length: 15; V gene: TRBV7-2; clone size: once; CDR3 DNA: TGTGCCAGCAGCGGGCCGAAATTACTAGCGGGGAGGCAGTACTTC; CDR3 protein: CASSGPKLLAGRQYF
J gene: TRBJ2-7; D gene: TRBD1; CDR3 length: 15; V gene: TRBV7-8; clone size: many; CDR3 DNA: TGTGCCAGCAGCCTGCTCGGGACAGGGATAGTCGAGCAGTACTTC; CDR3 protein: CASSLLGTGIVEQYF
J gene: TRBJ2-7; D gene: TRBD1; CDR3 length: 15; V gene: TRBV6-5; clone size: NA; CDR3 DNA: TGTGCCAGCAGACTTTTGGTGGGACAGGGGTACGAGCAGTACTTC; CDR3 protein: CASRLLVGQGYEQYF
J gene: TRBJ2-5; D gene: TRBD1; CDR3 length: 14; V gene: TRBV7-2; clone size: NA; CDR3 DNA: TGTGCCAGCAACCTGGACAGGGGAAAAGAGACCCAGTACTTC; CDR3 protein: CASNLDRGKETQYF
J gene: TRBJ2-3; D gene: TRBD2; CDR3 length: 14; V gene: TRBV20-1; clone size: NA; CDR3 DNA: TGCAGTGCTAGAGCATGGGACTACACAGATACGCAGTATTTT; CDR3 protein: CSARAWDYTDTQYF
J gene: TRBJ2-7; D gene: NA; CDR3 length: 15; V gene: TRBV7-8; clone size: many; CDR3 DNA: TGTGCCAGCAGCCCCCGGGACGGGGGCTCCTACGAGCAGTACTTC; CDR3 protein: CASSPRDGGSYEQYF
J gene: TRBJ2-1; D gene: TRBD2; CDR3 length: 15; V gene: TRBV10-3; clone size: NA; CDR3 DNA: TGTGCCATCAGTGAGCAACTGGGACTAGCCGCTGAGCAGTTCTTC; CDR3 protein: CAISEQLGLAAEQFF
J gene: TRBJ2-1; D gene: TRBD2; CDR3 length: 16; V gene: TRBV7-8; clone size: NA; CDR3 DNA: TGTGCCAGCAGCTTAGTAGCAGCGGGAATTTACAATGAGCAGTTCTTC; CDR3 protein: CASSLVAAGIYNEQFF
J gene: TRBJ2-3; D gene: TRBD2; CDR3 length: 15; V gene: TRBV29-1; clone size: NA; CDR3 DNA: TGCGGCGCCCCCCTTCGCGGGGGACCGGCAGATACGCAGTATTTT; CDR3 protein: CGAPLRGGPADTQYF
J gene: TRBJ1-5; D gene: NA; CDR3 length: 15; V gene: TRBV7-8; clone size: few; CDR3 DNA: TGTGCCAGCAGCTTATCGTCAGGGTCAGGGCAGCCCCAGCATTTT; CDR3 protein: CASSLSSGSGQPQHF
J gene: TRBJ2-7; D gene: TRBD2; CDR3 length: 14; V gene: TRBV6-6; clone size: few; CDR3 DNA: TGTGCCAGCAGCCACGGGGGGGTAACCCACGAGCAGTACTTC; CDR3 protein: CASSHGGVTHEQYF
J gene: TRBJ2-7; D gene: TRBD1; CDR3 length: 14; V gene: TRBV5-5; clone size: NA; CDR3 DNA: TGTGCCAGCACCGAAGCGCGACAGGGGGACGAGCAGTACTTC; CDR3 protein: CASTEARQGDEQYF
J gene: TRBJ2-3; D gene: TRBD2; CDR3 length: 14; V gene: TRBV7-2; clone size: NA; CDR3 DNA: TGTGCCAGCAGCGATCGGACTAGCGTAGATACGCAGTATTTT; CDR3 protein: CASSDRTSVDTQYF
J gene: TRBJ2-1; D gene: TRBD2; CDR3 length: 18; V gene: TRBV10-3; clone size: NA; CDR3 DNA: TGTGCCATCAGTGGTATGGCGGGGGGGCATTTTCAGAACAATGAGCAGTTCTTC; CDR3 protein: CAISGMAGGHFQNNEQFF
J gene: TRBJ2-7; D gene: TRBD1; CDR3 length: 18; V gene: TRBV6-5; clone size: few; CDR3 DNA: TGTGCCAGCAGTTATAGACGAAACGGACAGGGAAACTCCTACGAGCAGTACTTC; CDR3 protein: CASSYRRNGQGNSYEQYF
J gene: TRBJ2-7; D gene: TRBD1; CDR3 length: 14; V gene: TRBV12-3/TRBV12-4; clone size: few; CDR3 DNA: TGTGCCAGCACCGCCGGGACAGCTTCCCTCGAGCAGTACTTC; CDR3 protein: CASTAGTASLEQYF
J gene: TRBJ2-1; D gene: TRBD2; CDR3 length: 14; V gene: TRBV12-3/TRBV12-4; clone size: NA; CDR3 DNA: TGTGCCAGCAGTTCCGGCGGGGGGGCCAATGAGCAGTTCTTC; CDR3 protein: CASSSGGGANEQFF
J gene: TRBJ1-2; D gene: NA; CDR3 length: 11; V gene: TRBV29-1; clone size: NA; CDR3 DNA: TGCAGCGTTGATAGCGACTATGGCTACACCTTC; CDR3 protein: CSVDSDYGYTF
J gene: TRBJ1-1; D gene: NA; CDR3 length: 17; V gene: TRBV5-6; clone size: NA; CDR3 DNA: TGTGCCAGCAGCCCCATACCCGGGACAACTGTAAACACTGAAGCTTTCTTT; CDR3 protein: CASSPIPGTTVNTEAFF
J gene: TRBJ1-6; D gene: NA; CDR3 length: 16; V gene: TRBV28; clone size: NA; CDR3 DNA: TGTGCCAGCAGTTGCAGAACGTCCTTAATCTGTTCACCCCTCCACTTT; CDR3 protein: CASSCRTSLICSPLHF
J gene: TRBJ1-6; D gene: NA; CDR3 length: 15; V gene: TRBV6-6; clone size: few; CDR3 DNA: TGTGCCAGCATCACAGGGTCCGGCTATAATTCACCCCTCCACTTT; CDR3 protein: CASITGSGYNSPLHF
J gene: TRBJ1-2; D gene: NA; CDR3 length: 14; V gene: TRBV20-1; clone size: few; CDR3 DNA: TGCAGTGCTAGAGTTAGGCAGGGGTCTGTTGGCTACACCTTC; CDR3 protein: CSARVRQGSVGYTF
J gene: TRBJ1-2; D gene: NA; CDR3 length: 13; V gene: TRBV20-1; clone size: NA; CDR3 DNA: TGCAATGTAAGGACAGAGATTAACTATAGCTACACCTTC; CDR3 protein: CNVRTEINYSYTF
J gene: TRBJ2-7; D gene: TRBD2; CDR3 length: 13; V gene: TRBV29-1; clone size: many; CDR3 DNA: TGCAGCGTCTGGACTAGCGGGGGGCGCGAGCAGTACTTC; CDR3 protein: CSVWTSGGREQYF
J gene: TRBJ1-5; D gene: NA; CDR3 length: 13; V gene: TRBV6-6; clone size: once; CDR3 DNA: TGTGCCGGCAGTTACGTAGCGAATCAGCCCCAGCATTTT; CDR3 protein: CAGSYVANQPQHF
J gene: TRBJ2-7; D gene: NA; CDR3 length: 17; V gene: TRBV3-1; clone size: NA; CDR3 DNA: TGTGCCAGCAGCCAAGATATCGGACAGCCAATTTCCTACGAGCAGTACTTC; CDR3 protein: CASSQDIGQPISYEQYF
J gene: TRBJ1-2; D gene: NA; CDR3 length: 14; V gene: TRBV9; clone size: NA; CDR3 DNA: TGTGCCAGCAGCAAGGGCAGGGGCGACTATGGCTACACCTTC; CDR3 protein: CASSKGRGDYGYTF
J gene: TRBJ2-7; D gene: NA; CDR3 length: 15; V gene: TRBV4-3; clone size: many; CDR3 DNA: TGCGCCAGCAGCCAATCGACGATCCAGTCCTACGAGCAGTACTTC; CDR3 protein: CASSQSTIQSYEQYF
J gene: TRBJ1-1; D gene: NA; CDR3 length: 13; V gene: TRBV7-3; clone size: NA; CDR3 DNA: TGTGCCAGCAGCCCCCGAGGGAACCCTGAAGCTTTCTTT; CDR3 protein: CASSPRGNPEAFF
J gene: TRBJ1-1; D gene: NA; CDR3 length: 12; V gene: TRBV29-1; clone size: NA; CDR3 DNA: TGCAGCGTTCAGCAGACTAACACTGAAGCTTTCTTT; CDR3 protein: CSVQQTNTEAFF
J gene: TRBJ2-7; D gene: TRBD1; CDR3 length: 14; V gene: TRBV20-1; clone size: NA; CDR3 DNA: TGCAGTGCTAGAGATGTCGACAGGGCCTACGAGCAGTACTTC; CDR3 protein: CSARDVDRAYEQYF